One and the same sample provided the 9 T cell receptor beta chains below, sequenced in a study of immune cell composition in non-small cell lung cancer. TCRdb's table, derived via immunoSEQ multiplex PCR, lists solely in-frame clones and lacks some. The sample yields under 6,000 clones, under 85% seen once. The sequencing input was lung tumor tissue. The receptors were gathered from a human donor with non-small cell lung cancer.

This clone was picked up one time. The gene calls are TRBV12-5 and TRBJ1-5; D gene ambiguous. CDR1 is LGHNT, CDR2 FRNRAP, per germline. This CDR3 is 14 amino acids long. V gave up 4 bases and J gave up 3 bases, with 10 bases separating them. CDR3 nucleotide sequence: TGTGCTAGTGGTTCCGAGGGTACCAATCAGCCCCAGCATTTT. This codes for CASGSEGTNQPQHF.

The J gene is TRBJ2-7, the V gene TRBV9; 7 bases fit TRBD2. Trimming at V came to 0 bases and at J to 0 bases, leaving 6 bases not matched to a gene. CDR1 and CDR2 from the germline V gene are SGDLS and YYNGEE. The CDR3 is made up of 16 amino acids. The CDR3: CASSVGLGRASYEQYF. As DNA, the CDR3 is TGTGCCAGCAGCGTAGGGTTGGGGAGGGCCTCCTACGAGCAGTACTTC.

The CDR3: CASSRQGATNEKLFF. The DNA for the CDR3 is TGTGCCAGCTCGAGACAGGGCGCAACTAATGAAAAACTGTTTTTT. The chain uses TRBV18 and TRBJ1-4, with TRBD1 matching over 7 bases. The CDR3 is made up of 15 amino acids. V shed 6 bases, J shed 0 bases, and the junction held 4 bases outside the gene matches. Germline CDR1 is KGHSH and CDR2 is LQKENI. The complete variable domain, with remaining parts taken from reference TRBV18 and TRBJ1-4, reads NAGVMQNPRHLVRRRGQEARLRCSPMKGHSHVYWYRQLPEEGLKFMVYLQKENIIDESGMPKERFSAEFPKEGPSILRIQQVVRGDSAAYFCASSRQGATNEKLFFGSGTQLSVL.

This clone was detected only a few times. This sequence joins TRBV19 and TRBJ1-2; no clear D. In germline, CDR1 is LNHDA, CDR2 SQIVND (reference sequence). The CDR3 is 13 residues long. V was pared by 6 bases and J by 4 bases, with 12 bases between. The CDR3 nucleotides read TGTGCCAGTAGGTACAGCAGCTTCTATGGCTACACCTTC. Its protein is CASRYSSFYGYTF.

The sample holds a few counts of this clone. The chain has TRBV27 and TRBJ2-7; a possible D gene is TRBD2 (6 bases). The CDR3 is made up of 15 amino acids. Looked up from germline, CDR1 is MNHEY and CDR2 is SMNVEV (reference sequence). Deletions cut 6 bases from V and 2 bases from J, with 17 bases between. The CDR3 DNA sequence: TGTGCCAGCAGATCGCGCGGGGCCGGGGCCTACGAGCAGTACTTC. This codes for CASRSRGAGAYEQYF.

As DNA, the CDR3 is TGTGCCAGCAGTGAAGACTCGACTAGCGGAGATGGGGATGAGCAGTTCTTC. It translates to CASSEDSTSGDGDEQFF. The chain employs TRBV2 and TRBJ2-1, with 9 bases lining up with TRBD2. Germline V gene data show CDR1 as SNHLY and CDR2 as FYNNEI. With V trimmed by 1 base and J by 8 bases, 12 bases remained unmatched. This CDR3 comprises 17 residues. The full variable domain, completed using reference TRBV2 and TRBJ2-1, is EPEVTQTPSHQVTQMGQEVILRCVPISNHLYFYWYRQILGQKVEFLVSFYNNEISEKSEIFDDQFSVERPDGSNFTLKIRSTKLEDSAMYFCASSEDSTSGDGDEQFFGPGTRLTVL.

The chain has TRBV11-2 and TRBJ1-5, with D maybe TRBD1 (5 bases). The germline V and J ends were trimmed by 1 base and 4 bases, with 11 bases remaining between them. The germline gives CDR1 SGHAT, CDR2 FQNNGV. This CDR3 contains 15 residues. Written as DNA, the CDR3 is TGTGCCAGCAGCTTAGGGTCAGGGTGGAATCAGCCCCAGCATTTT. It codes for CASSLGSGWNQPQHF.

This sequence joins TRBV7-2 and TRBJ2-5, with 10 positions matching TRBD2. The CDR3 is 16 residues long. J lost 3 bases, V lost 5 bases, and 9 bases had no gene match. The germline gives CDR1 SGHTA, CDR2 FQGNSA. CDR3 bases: TGTGCCAGCAGCGGAGGGGGTCTAGCGGGGGAAGAGACCCAGTACTTC. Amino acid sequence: CASSGGGLAGEETQYF. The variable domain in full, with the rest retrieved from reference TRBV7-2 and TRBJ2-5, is GAGVSQSPSNKVTEKGKDVELRCDPISGHTALYWYRQSLGQGLEFLIYFQGNSAPDKSGLPSDRFSAERTGGSVSTLTIQRTQQEDSAVYLCASSGGGLAGEETQYFGPGTRLLVL.

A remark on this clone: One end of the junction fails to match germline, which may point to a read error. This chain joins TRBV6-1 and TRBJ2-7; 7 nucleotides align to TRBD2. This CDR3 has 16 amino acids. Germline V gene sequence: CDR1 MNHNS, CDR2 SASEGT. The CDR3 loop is CASSELGRTAGVRPFF. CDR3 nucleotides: TGTGCCAGCAGTGAATTAGGTCGGACGGCGGGGGTAAGGCCTTTTTTC.